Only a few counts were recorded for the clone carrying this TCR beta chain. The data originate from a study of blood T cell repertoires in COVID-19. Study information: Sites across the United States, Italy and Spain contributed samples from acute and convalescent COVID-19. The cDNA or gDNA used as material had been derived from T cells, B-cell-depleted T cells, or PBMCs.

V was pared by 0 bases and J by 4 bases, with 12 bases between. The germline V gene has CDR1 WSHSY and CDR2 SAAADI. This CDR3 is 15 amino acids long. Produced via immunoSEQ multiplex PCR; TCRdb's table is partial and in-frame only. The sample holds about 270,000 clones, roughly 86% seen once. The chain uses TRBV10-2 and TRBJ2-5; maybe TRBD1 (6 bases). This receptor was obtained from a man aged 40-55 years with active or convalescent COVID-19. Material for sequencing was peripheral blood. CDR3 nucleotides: TGCGCCAGCAGTGAGTCGGGGGCGTCAGGAGAGACCCAGTACTTC. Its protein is CASSESGASGETQYF.